This T cell receptor beta chain was captured in a study of blood T cell repertoires in COVID-19 (dated by TCRdb to the early 2020s). Broadly, across the study: Samples from collaborators originated in the United States, Italy and Spain and spanned both the acute and convalescent phases of COVID-19. The prospective study material was composed of cDNA or gDNA derived from T cells, B-cell-depleted T cells, or PBMCs. Deeply sampled blood TCRbeta repertoires from subjects exposed to, actively infected with, or recovered from COVID-19 were included in the dataset. The repertoires were released in a freely available public database meant as a resource for research on the immune response to SARS-CoV-2. Samples came from the ongoing ImmuneRACE study (first 160 participants) plus 1,254 subjects from 6 global collaborators. A de-identified subject ID, COVID-19 status, age in years and sex were almost always included in the sample metadata. Where HLA class I and class II types were available, the types were taken from metadata supplied by the sample provider, not from assay-based typing. Overall study results and their limits: How much clinical and demographic metadata was included differed by source and by participant, and the metadata was provided uncurated.

TCRbeta CDR3 regions were amplified from genomic DNA by means of the immunoSEQ Assay, a bias-controlled multiplex PCR. Under the source paper's analysis protocol: The number of nucleated cells in each sample was estimated from the amplification of reference gene primers within the assay. To quantify the absolute abundance of each unique TCRbeta CDR3 rearrangement, sequence reads were collapsed and filtered. For each sample, productive Simpson clonality was calculated as the square root of Simpson's diversity index across productive rearrangements. TCRdb took this table from immuneACCESS and kept in-frame rearrangements with V and J called. Such tables lack part of the clones; where checked against another copy, unresolved V genes explain under half of the gap, and the rest is unexplained. From that table come the V and J calls and clone size; the DNA was used to work out D and trimming. The sample table lists tens of thousands of clones, around 88% of them with a count of one. The ten largest clones represent 5% to 6.5% of the sample.

Each collaborating institution followed its own protocols to collect whole blood in K2EDTA tubes. For TCRbeta analysis, collaborators shipped samples as frozen whole blood, isolated PBMCs, or DNA extracted from either of those sample types. Turning to this clone: What this receptor recognizes is not known. Base quality data are lacking; no much larger clone is found one base away.

In the germline V gene, CDR1 corresponds to SNHLY and CDR2 to FYNNEI. From the cysteine up to the phenylalanine, the CDR3 has a length of 14 residues. Just the 42-base CDR3 DNA is kept, in frame starting at base 1. The trim is 3 bases for V and 9 bases for J, with a gap of 18 bases between the germline ends. The receptor's source is a man in his fifties or sixties with active COVID-19. The sequencing input was peripheral blood. The sequence is built from TRBV2 and TRBJ2-7; D gene: possibly TRBD1, on 6 matching bases. The sequenced DNA is TGTGCCAGCAGTGATAAGGTAACAGGGAGTTGGCAGTACTTC. Its protein product is CASSDKVTGSWQYF.